These T cell receptor beta chains were read from a single sample in a study of CD8+CD57+ T cells in acquired aplastic anemia. TCRdb reanalysed the reads using MiXCR and keeps one entry per CDR3 protein. The table records just over 150,000 distinct CDR3 sequences, 45% to 55% of them present only once. Sequenced input: sorted CD4+, CD8+, or CD8+CD57+ T cells (not recorded which) from PBMCs. The receptors here all came from a human donor with aplastic anemia. CDR3s include the opening cysteine and the closing phenylalanine or tryptophan. A D gene is named only where the DNA matches it firmly. Only part of the rows carry a size: once, few, many, or a class if the clone is expanded.

V	D	J	size	CDR3	DNA
TRBV12-3/TRBV12-4	-	TRBJ2-2	-	CASSPGQLSNTGELFF	TGTGCCAGCAGTCCCGGACAGCTCTCGAACACCGGGGAGCTGTTTTTT
TRBV7-4	-	TRBJ2-7	-	CASSPRTGPDEQYF	TGCGCCAGCAGCCCCAGGACCGGTCCGGACGAGCAGTACTTC
TRBV29-1	-	TRBJ2-7	many	CSVLGGPAAEQYF	TGCAGCGTTCTGGGAGGACCCGCGGCCGAGCAGTACTTC
TRBV24-1	TRBD2	TRBJ2-5	many	CATSDPGLAGGPVETQYF	TGTGCCACCAGTGACCCGGGACTAGCGGGAGGGCCTGTGGAGACCCAGTACTTC
TRBV27	-	TRBJ2-7	many	CASSLGGSEQYF	TGTGCCAGCAGTTTAGGAGGGAGCGAGCAGTACTTC
TRBV10-2	-	TRBJ2-3	few	CATLGASEHTQYF	TGTGCCACACTCGGGGCTAGCGAGCATACGCAGTATTTT
TRBV9	-	TRBJ2-5	many	CASSVEEGMGETQYF	TGTGCCAGCAGCGTAGAGGAGGGAATGGGGGAGACCCAGTACTTC
TRBV4-1	-	TRBJ2-2	-	CASSQGQDPNTGELFF	TGCGCCAGCAGCCAAGGGCAGGATCCGAACACCGGGGAGCTGTTTTTT
TRBV9	TRBD2	TRBJ2-1	-	CASSVLSPGTSGFSYNEQFF	TGTGCCAGCAGCGTATTGTCCCCTGGGACTAGCGGTTTCTCCTACAATGAGCAGTTCTTC
TRBV27	TRBD1	TRBJ2-7	few	CASIPTGGNYEQYF	TGTGCCAGCATCCCGACAGGGGGGAACTACGAGCAGTACTTC
TRBV12-3/TRBV12-4	-	TRBJ2-7	many	CASSLVRRSMEQYF	TGTGCCAGCAGTTTAGTTCGGAGAAGTATGGAGCAGTACTTC
TRBV7-2	TRBD2	TRBJ2-2	many	CASSLGPGSGEAWTGELFF	TGTGCCAGCAGCTTAGGTCCGGGTAGCGGGGAGGCTTGGACCGGGGAGCTGTTTTTT
TRBV19	-	TRBJ2-7	few	CASSMSAGRAYEQYF	TGTGCCAGTAGTATGTCCGCGGGCCGGGCCTACGAGCAGTACTTC
TRBV4-3	-	TRBJ2-7	-	CASSPAPRSYEQYF	TGCGCCAGCAGCCCGGCCCCCCGCTCCTACGAGCAGTACTTC
TRBV2	-	TRBJ1-2	many	CASSEWGPGYTF	TGTGCCAGCAGTGAATGGGGGCCTGGCTACACCTTC
TRBV25-1	-	TRBJ2-2	many	CASSGQANTGELFF	TGTGCCAGCAGTGGACAAGCGAACACCGGGGAGCTGTTTTTT
TRBV29-1	TRBD1	TRBJ2-7	many	CSGRDRGYEQYF	TGCAGCGGACGGGACAGGGGATACGAGCAGTACTTC
TRBV20-1	-	TRBJ2-7	-	CSASSTRRTYEQYF	TGCAGTGCTAGTTCTACCAGGAGGACCTACGAGCAGTACTTC
TRBV7-3	TRBD2	TRBJ2-3	many	CASSSLAGVEPDTQYF	TGTGCCAGCAGCTCACTAGCGGGAGTTGAACCAGATACGCAGTATTTT
TRBV10-1	-	TRBJ1-1	-	CASSESYGTSQAFF	TGCGCCAGCAGTGAGTCGTACGGGACAAGTCAAGCTTTCTTT
TRBV24-1	-	TRBJ1-2	once	CATSRGMAYGYTF	TGTGCCACCAGCCGGGGGATGGCCTATGGCTACACCTTC
TRBV25-1	-	TRBJ2-5	-	CASSELRGQETQYF	TGTGCCAGCAGTGAACTCAGGGGTCAAGAGACCCAGTACTTC
TRBV5-1	-	TRBJ1-2	many	CASSLEGEGYTF	TGCGCCAGCAGCTTGGAGGGCGAGGGCTACACCTTC
TRBV2	-	TRBJ1-5	once	CASSGVGNQPQHF	TGTGCCAGCAGTGGAGTAGGAAATCAGCCCCAGCATTTT
TRBV11-3	TRBD1	TRBJ2-7	many	CASSSWTGSYEQYF	TGTGCCAGCAGCTCCTGGACAGGTTCCTACGAGCAGTACTTC
TRBV5-4	-	TRBJ1-3	-	CASSFCGRSSGNTIYF	TGTGCCAGCAGCTTCTGCGGTAGGAGCTCTGGAAACACCATATATTTT
TRBV11-2	-	TRBJ1-6	many	CASSPTGVDSPLHF	TGTGCCAGCAGCCCAACAGGAGTCGATTCACCCCTCCACTTT
TRBV19	-	TRBJ1-2	-	CASSIGFDIVRGYTF	TGTGCCAGTAGTATAGGGTTTGACATCGTGAGAGGCTACACCTTC
TRBV9	-	TRBJ2-2	few	CASSLGSGELFF	TGTGCCAGCAGTCTAGGGTCCGGGGAGCTGTTTTTT
TRBV6-4	-	TRBJ1-1	once	CASSEEASTEAFF	TGTGCCAGCAGTGAAGAAGCGTCTACTGAAGCTTTCTTT
TRBV15	-	TRBJ1-1	-	CATSRDILNTEAFF	TGTGCCACCAGCAGAGACATTCTGAACACTGAAGCTTTCTTT
TRBV20-1	-	TRBJ2-7	-	CSARDNTLRRGEQYF	TGCAGTGCTAGAGATAACACCCTGAGGAGGGGGGAGCAGTACTTC
TRBV29-1	-	TRBJ2-7	once	CSVERGAGTGEQYF	TGCAGCGTTGAACGGGGGGCTGGCACTGGAGAGCAGTACTTC